This is a list of T cell receptor beta chains from one sample in a study of shared clonotypes between healthy human individuals. Here immunoSEQ multiplex PCR was the method, and the copy in TCRdb shows in-frame clones only, minus some. The sample consists of around 450,000 clones, roughly three quarters of them appearing once. Sequenced sample: PBMCs. The receptors here all came from a woman between 40 and 50 years old in good health. Some clones in this sample may be carry-over from other donors' samples. Each CDR3 is given with its conserved first and last residue. D genes are given only for firm matches.

>TRBV29-1|TRBD2
CSVRGTSVSTGELFF
>TRBV14|-
CASSQVGVFYEQYF
>TRBV15|-
CATSRARGYSNQPQHF
>TRBV5-8|-
CASSLTGPQETQYF
>TRBV4-3|-
CASSQDGFNSPLHF
>TRBV15|-
CATSRDDRDFNQPQHF
>TRBV13|TRBD1
CASSFTDRGYEQYF
>TRBV4-1|TRBD1
CASTLGQGTNEKLFF
>TRBV11-2|-
CASSLEANQETQYF
>TRBV27|-
CASSLFGQATGELFF
>TRBV9|-
CASSAVGEFGGANVLTF
>TRBV5-6|TRBD1
CASSITGVGEKLFF
>TRBV27|-
CASSPDSTGSGTISYEQYF
>TRBV5-1|-
CASSFRPEGTAFF
>TRBV2|-
CASSGQRSQPQHF
>TRBV9|TRBD1
CASNPGTDANGYTF
>TRBV7-2|TRBD2
CASSLAAGVADTQYF
>TRBV4-1|TRBD1
CASSHQTGVASTGELFF
>TRBV2|TRBD1
CASRRRGTGGALETQYF
>TRBV28|-
CASSLLRSTDTQYF
>TRBV4-1|TRBD2
CASSPGTSGVNNEQFF
>TRBV15|TRBD1
CATSREQGRVGFF
>TRBV11-2|-
CASSLVQGETQYF
>TRBV18|-
CASSPLRAGAQQTQYF
>TRBV7-2|TRBD2
CASSLFSRELGTQYF
>TRBV9|-
CASSAYSGASGNTIYF
>TRBV30|TRBD2
CAWSVERGDTQYF
>TRBV5-4|TRBD2
CASSRRLAGGQETQYF
>TRBV5-4|TRBD1
CASSSTGETQYF
>TRBV27|-
CASRTVAGGYTF
>TRBV25-1|-
CASSEWAGDYEQYF
>TRBV14|TRBD2
CASSQPSGQETQYF
>TRBV7-3|TRBD2
CASSPKRGSGSNEQFF
>TRBV19|-
CASSIVYGAGQPQHF
>TRBV6-6|-
CASSYSLGLYEQYF
>TRBV6-1|TRBD2
CASRRTSGSYNEQFF
>TRBV5-1|TRBD1
CASSLAGDRGYNEQFF
>TRBV19|TRBD1
CASTPNYWGQLLGYTF
>TRBV12-1|-
CASSWRGRGYHEQYF
>TRBV5-1|-
CASSLEVGQMNTEAFF
>TRBV10-1|-
CASRVTSANTLPEYF
>TRBV2|-
CASRDRGVGGYTF
>TRBV7-3|TRBD2
CASSWGTSGKGDTQYF
>TRBV27|-
CASSKTGYNEQFF
>TRBV5-1|-
CASSLAVSSPRGQFF
>TRBV10-3|-
CAISDPLGQGSSYNEQFF
>TRBV7-3|-
CASSLGRGKHNEQFF
>TRBV10-3|-
CAISELRGDTGELFF
>TRBV9|TRBD1
CASSPRQGATETQYF
>TRBV28|-
CASSLSVQGSSYNEQFF